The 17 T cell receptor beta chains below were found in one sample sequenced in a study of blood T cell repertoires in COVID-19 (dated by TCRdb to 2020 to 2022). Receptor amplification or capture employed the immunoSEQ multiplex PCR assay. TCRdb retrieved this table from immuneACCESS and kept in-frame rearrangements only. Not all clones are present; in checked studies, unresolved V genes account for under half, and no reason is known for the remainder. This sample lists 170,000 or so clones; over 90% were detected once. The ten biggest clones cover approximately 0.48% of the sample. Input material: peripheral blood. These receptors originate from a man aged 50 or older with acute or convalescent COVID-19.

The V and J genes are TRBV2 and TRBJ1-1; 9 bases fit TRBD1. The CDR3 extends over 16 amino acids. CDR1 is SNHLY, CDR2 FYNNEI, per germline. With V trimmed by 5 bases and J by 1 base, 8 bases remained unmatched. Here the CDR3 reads CASSNTGGLENTEAFF. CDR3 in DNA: TGTGCCAGCAGTAATACAGGGGGCCTGGAGAACACTGAAGCTTTCTTT.

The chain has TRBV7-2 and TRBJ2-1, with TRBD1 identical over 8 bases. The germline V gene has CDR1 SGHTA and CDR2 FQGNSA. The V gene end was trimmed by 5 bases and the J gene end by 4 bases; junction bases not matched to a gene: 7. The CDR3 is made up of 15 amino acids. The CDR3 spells CASSGPGQGYNEQFF. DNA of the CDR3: TGTGCCAGCAGCGGCCCCGGACAGGGATACAATGAGCAGTTCTTC.

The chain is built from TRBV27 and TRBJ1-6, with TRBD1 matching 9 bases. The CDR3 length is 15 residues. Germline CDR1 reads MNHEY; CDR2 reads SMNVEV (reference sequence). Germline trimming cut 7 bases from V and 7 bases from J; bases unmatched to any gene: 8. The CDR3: CASTETGGTNSPLHF. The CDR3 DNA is TGTGCCAGCACCGAGACAGGGGGTACCAATTCACCCCTCCACTTT.

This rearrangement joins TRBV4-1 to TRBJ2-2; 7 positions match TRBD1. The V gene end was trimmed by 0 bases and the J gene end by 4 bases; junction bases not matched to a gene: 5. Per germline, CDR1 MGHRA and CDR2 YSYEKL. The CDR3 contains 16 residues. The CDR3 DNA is TGCGCCAGCAGCCAAGACAAGGGACAGATCACCGGGGAGCTGTTTTTT. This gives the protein CASSQDKGQITGELFF.

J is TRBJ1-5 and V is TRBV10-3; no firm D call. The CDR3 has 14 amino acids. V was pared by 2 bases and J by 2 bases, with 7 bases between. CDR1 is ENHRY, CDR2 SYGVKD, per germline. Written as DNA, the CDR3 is TGTGCCATCAGTGAGGGTCGAGGCAATCAGCCCCAGCATTTT. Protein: CAISEGRGNQPQHF.

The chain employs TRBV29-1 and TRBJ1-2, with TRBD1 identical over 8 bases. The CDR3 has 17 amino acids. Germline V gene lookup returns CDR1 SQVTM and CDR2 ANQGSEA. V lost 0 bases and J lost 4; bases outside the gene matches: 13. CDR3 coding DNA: TGCAGCGTTGAAGATCCGGGACAGGCAATCTTCGGCTATGGCTACACCTTC. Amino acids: CSVEDPGQAIFGYGYTF.

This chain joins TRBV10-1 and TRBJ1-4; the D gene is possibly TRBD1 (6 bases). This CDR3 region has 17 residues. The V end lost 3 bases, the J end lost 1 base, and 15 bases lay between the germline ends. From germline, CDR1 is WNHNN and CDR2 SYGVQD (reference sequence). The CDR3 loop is CASSDSQGPLTNEKLFF. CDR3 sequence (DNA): TGCGCCAGCAGTGACTCCCAGGGGCCCCTAACTAATGAAAAACTGTTTTTT.

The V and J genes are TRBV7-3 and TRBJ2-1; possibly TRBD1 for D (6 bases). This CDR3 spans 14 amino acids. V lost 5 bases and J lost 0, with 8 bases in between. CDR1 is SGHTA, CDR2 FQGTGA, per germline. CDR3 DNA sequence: TGTGCCAGCAGCGAGGACAGCTCCTACAATGAGCAGTTCTTC. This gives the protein CASSEDSSYNEQFF.

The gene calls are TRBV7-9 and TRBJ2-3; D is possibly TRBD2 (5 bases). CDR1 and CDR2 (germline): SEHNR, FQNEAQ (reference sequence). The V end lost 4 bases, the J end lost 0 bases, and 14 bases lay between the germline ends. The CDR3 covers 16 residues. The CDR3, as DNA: TGTGCCAGCAGCTCGTCTCTTAGCGATAGCACAGATACGCAGTATTTT. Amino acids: CASSSSLSDSTDTQYF.

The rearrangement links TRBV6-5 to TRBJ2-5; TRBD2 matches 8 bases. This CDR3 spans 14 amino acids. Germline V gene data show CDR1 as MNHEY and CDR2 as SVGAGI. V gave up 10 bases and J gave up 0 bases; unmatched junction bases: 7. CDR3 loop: CATNKRGYQETQYF. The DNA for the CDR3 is TGTGCCACCAACAAGCGGGGGTACCAAGAGACCCAGTACTTC.

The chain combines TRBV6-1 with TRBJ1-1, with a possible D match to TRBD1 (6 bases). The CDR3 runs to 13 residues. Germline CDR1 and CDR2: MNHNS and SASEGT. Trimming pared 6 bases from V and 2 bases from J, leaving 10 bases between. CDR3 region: CASRRTENTEAFF. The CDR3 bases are TGTGCCAGCAGGCGGACAGAAAACACTGAAGCTTTCTTT.

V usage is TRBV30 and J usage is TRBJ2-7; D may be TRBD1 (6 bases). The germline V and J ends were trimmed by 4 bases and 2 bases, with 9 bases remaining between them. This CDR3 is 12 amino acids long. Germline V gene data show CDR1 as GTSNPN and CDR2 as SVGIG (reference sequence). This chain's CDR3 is CAWTRGTYEQYF. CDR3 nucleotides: TGTGCCTGGACCAGGGGAACCTACGAGCAGTACTTC. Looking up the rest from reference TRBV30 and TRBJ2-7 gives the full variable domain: SQTIHQWPATLVQPVGSPLSLECTVEGTSNPNLYWYRQAAGRGLQLLFYSVGIGQISSEVPQNLSASRPQDRQFILSSKKLLLSDSGFYLCAWTRGTYEQYFGPGTRLTVT.

The CDR3 nucleotides are TGCGCCAGCAGCTTGATGTCGGGGGGCACAGATACGCAGTATTTT. This codes for CASSLMSGGTDTQYF. This chain connects TRBV5-1 to TRBJ2-3; tentative D call: TRBD2 (6 bases). V lost 1 base and J lost 1, with 10 bases in between. CDR3 size: 15 residues. Germline values: CDR1 SGHRS, CDR2 YFSETQ.

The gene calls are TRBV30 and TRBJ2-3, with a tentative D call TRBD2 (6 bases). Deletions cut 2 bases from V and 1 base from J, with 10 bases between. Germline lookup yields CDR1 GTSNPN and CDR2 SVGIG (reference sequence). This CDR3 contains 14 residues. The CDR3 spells CAWSPGTRTDTQYF. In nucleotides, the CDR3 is TGTGCCTGGAGTCCCGGGACTCGCACAGATACGCAGTATTTT.

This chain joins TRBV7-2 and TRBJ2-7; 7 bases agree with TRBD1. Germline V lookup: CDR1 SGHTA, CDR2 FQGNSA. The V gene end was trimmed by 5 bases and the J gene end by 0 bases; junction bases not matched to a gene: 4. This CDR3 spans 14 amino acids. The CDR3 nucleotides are TGTGCCAGCAGCCCGAGGGACAGCTCCTACGAGCAGTACGTC. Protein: CASSPRDSSYEQYV.

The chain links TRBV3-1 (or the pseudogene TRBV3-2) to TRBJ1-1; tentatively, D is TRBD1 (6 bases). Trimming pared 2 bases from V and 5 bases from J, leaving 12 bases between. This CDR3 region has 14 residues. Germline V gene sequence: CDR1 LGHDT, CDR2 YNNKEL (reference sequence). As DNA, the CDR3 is TGTGCCAGCAGCCAAAACAGGGCGGAGACTGAAGCTTTCTTT. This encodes CASSQNRAETEAFF.

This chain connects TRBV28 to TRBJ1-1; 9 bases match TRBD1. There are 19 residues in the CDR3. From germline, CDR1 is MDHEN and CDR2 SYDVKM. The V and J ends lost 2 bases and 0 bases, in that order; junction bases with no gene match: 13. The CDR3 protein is CASSLNPGTGKGMNTEAFF. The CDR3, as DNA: TGTGCCAGCAGTTTAAATCCTGGGACAGGGAAGGGTATGAACACTGAAGCTTTCTTT.